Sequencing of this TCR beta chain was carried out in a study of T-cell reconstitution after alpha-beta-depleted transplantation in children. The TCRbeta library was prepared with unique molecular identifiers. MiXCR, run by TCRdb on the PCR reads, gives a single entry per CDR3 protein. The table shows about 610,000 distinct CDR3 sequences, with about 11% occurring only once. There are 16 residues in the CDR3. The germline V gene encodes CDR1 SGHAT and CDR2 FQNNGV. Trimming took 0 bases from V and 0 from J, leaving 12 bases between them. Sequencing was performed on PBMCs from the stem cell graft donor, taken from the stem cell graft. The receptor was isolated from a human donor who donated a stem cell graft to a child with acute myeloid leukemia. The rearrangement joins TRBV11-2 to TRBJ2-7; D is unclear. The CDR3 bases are TGTGCCAGCAGCTTAGAGGCTGGTTTGAGCTCCTACGAGCAGTACTTC. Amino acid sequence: CASSLEAGLSSYEQYF.